These 27 T cell receptor beta chains came from one sample sequenced in a study of T cells after yellow fever vaccination. TCRdb fed the 5' RACE reads into MiXCR, producing one record per CDR3 protein. The profile covers about 340,000 distinct CDR3 sequences, with 12% appearing a single time and approximately 3.3% taken by the ten largest. Specimen: CD4+ T cells sorted from PBMCs, collected 15 days after the yellow fever booster vaccination. The source of these receptors is a man younger than 35 who received the YFV17D yellow fever vaccine.

The chain has TRBV20-1 and TRBJ2-7, with D possibly being TRBD2 (6 bases). CDR3 size: 14 residues. V dropped 3 bases and J dropped 0 bases, with 12 bases sitting between them. Germline CDR1 is DFQATT and CDR2 is SNEGSKA (reference sequence). Here the CDR3 DNA reads TGCAGTGCTAGGGGCGGGGTGAGCTCCTACGAGCAGTACGTC. Translating it yields CSARGGVSSYEQYV.

This clonotype occurred many times. The chain couples TRBV7-9 to TRBJ2-1; D is tentatively TRBD1 or TRBD2 (6 bases each). This CDR3 region has 16 residues. V dropped 7 bases and J dropped 2 bases, with 18 bases sitting between them. Germline CDR1 reads SEHNR; CDR2 reads FQNEAQ (reference sequence). Here the CDR3 reads CASNPVGGVAYNEQFF. The CDR3 bases are TGTGCCAGCAACCCCGTGGGGGGCGTAGCCTACAATGAGCAGTTCTTC.

The chain recombines TRBV2 with TRBJ2-1; the match to TRBD2 covers 14 bases. Germline loops: CDR1 SNHLY, CDR2 FYNNEI. This CDR3 spans 17 amino acids. V dropped 6 bases and J dropped 5; count of bases not matched to a gene: 9. CDR3 loop: CASRRQRLAGGHNEQFF. CDR3 nucleotides: TGTGCCAGCAGGCGACAAAGACTAGCGGGGGGGCACAATGAGCAGTTCTTC.

The rearrangement uses TRBV7-8 and TRBJ2-1, with TRBD2 matching over 8 bases. In germline, CDR1 is SGHVS, CDR2 FQNEAQ. The J segment lost 12 bases and the V segment lost 1 base, leaving 8 bases of the junction unmatched. CDR3 length: 14 amino acids. The CDR3 is CASSLGLATMRQFF. The CDR3 DNA follows: TGTGCCAGCAGCTTAGGACTAGCGACAATGAGGCAGTTCTTC.

CDR3 nucleotide sequence: TGCGCCAGCAGCCAAGGAGCAGAGACCCAGTACTTC. It translates to CASSQGAETQYF. The rearrangement joins TRBV4-1 to TRBJ2-5; D gene unclear. This CDR3 region has 12 residues. Trimming took 1 base from V and 4 from J, leaving 4 bases between them. In germline, CDR1 is MGHRA, CDR2 YSYEKL.

Ten or more counts support this clonotype. The gene calls are TRBV20-1 and TRBJ1-5; D remains ambiguous. The V gene lost 5 bases and the J gene lost 3 bases, with 14 bases spanning the gap. Per germline, CDR1 DFQATT and CDR2 SNEGSKA (reference sequence). The CDR3 consists of 14 residues. This chain's CDR3 is CSARRGSDNQPQHF. The CDR3 bases are TGCAGTGCTCGGCGAGGCTCTGACAATCAGCCCCAGCATTTT.

The V gene is TRBV5-1, the J gene TRBJ2-2; 8 bases match TRBD1. This CDR3 spans 14 amino acids. Trimming took 5 bases from V and 6 from J; bases not matched to a gene: 6. Germline CDR1 is SGHRS and CDR2 is YFSETQ. The CDR3 sequence: CASRTGGPSGELFF. The CDR3 DNA reads TGCGCCAGCAGAACAGGGGGACCGTCCGGGGAGCTGTTTTTT.

The chain joins TRBV6-5 to TRBJ1-6, with 7 nucleotides matching TRBD1. Germline trimming cut 3 bases from V and 8 bases from J; bases unmatched to any gene: 7. The CDR3 has 15 residues. In germline, CDR1 is MNHEY, CDR2 SVGAGI. CDR3 nucleotide sequence: TGTGCCAGCAGTTATAGGACAGGAGGGCATTCACCCCTCCACTTT. Translated, it gives CASSYRTGGHSPLHF.

The rearrangement links TRBV6-5 to TRBJ1-2; D is uncertain. Deletions cut 6 bases from V and 4 bases from J, with 15 bases between. The CDR3 contains 14 residues. Germline loops: CDR1 MNHEY, CDR2 SVGAGI. The CDR3 protein is CASRLGGEGYGYTF. The CDR3 coding sequence is TGTGCCAGCAGGCTGGGCGGAGAGGGCTATGGCTACACCTTC.

This clonotype was seen repeatedly, ten times or more. V usage is TRBV6-6 and J usage is TRBJ1-4; possibly TRBD1 for D (5 bases). Trimming removed 6 bases at V and 5 bases at J, with 7 bases between. The length of the CDR3 is 12 residues. CDR1 is MNHNY, CDR2 SVGAGI, per germline (reference sequence). The CDR3 is CASSSGNEKLFF. The CDR3 coding sequence is TGTGCCAGCAGCTCAGGGAATGAAAAACTGTTTTTT.

This clonotype was detected a few times. This chain uses TRBV4-2 with TRBJ1-6; no clear D. The germline V gene encodes CDR1 LGHNA and CDR2 YNFKEQ. The CDR3 runs 16 residues. Trimming took off 4 bases at V and 7 bases at J, with 17 bases between the two ends. CDR3 in amino acids: CASSLDEQLLNSPLHF. The CDR3 DNA reads TGTGCCAGCAGCCTAGACGAGCAGTTACTCAATTCACCCCTCCACTTT.

This clonotype has just a few counts. DNA for the CDR3: TGTGCCAGCGGACGGGACACAGCAGAGACCCAGTACTTC. It codes for CASGRDTAETQYF. This rearrangement joins TRBV7-7 to TRBJ2-5; a weak D match, TRBD1 (6 bases). Deletions cut 8 bases from V and 4 bases from J, with 14 bases between. Germline assignment: CDR1 SSHAT and CDR2 FNYEAQ (reference sequence). This CDR3 is 13 amino acids long.

In this sample, this clonotype turned up a few times. J is TRBJ2-1 and V is TRBV7-8; TRBD2 matches 9 bases. Trimming cost V 5 bases and J 7 bases; bases outside gene matches: 9. CDR1 and CDR2 (germline): SGHVS, FQNEAQ. CDR3 length: 15 residues. The CDR3 loop is CASSAPSGVENEQFF. The DNA for the CDR3 is TGTGCCAGCAGCGCACCTAGCGGGGTTGAGAATGAGCAGTTCTTC.

This clonotype was detected a few times. The DNA for the CDR3 is TGTGCCAGCAGACCTCCCGGCCCCATGAGGGGCTACACCTTC. This gives the protein CASRPPGPMRGYTF. This chain uses TRBV12-3 or TRBV12-4 with TRBJ1-2, with unresolved D. V was pared by 6 bases and J by 8 bases, with 19 bases between. The CDR3 is 14 residues long.

This chain uses TRBV5-1 with TRBJ2-5; 12 nucleotides line up with TRBD2. The length of the CDR3 is 14 residues. Germline loops: CDR1 SGHRS, CDR2 YFSETQ. The ends lost 4 bases at V and 6 bases at J; junction bases unmatched: 4. The CDR3 is CASSPGLAGQTQYF. DNA for the CDR3: TGCGCCAGCAGCCCCGGACTAGCGGGGCAGACCCAGTACTTC.

This chain connects TRBV20-1 to TRBJ1-2, with a possible D match to TRBD1 (5 bases). The ends were cut back, 6 bases at V and 5 bases at J, with 16 bases in the middle. Per germline, CDR1 DFQATT and CDR2 SNEGSKA (reference sequence). The CDR3 runs 13 residues. The CDR3 loop is CSAQPGVEYGYTF. The CDR3 nucleotides read TGCAGTGCCCAGCCGGGGGTGGAGTATGGCTACACCTTC.

There are a few counts of this clonotype. The chain links TRBV20-1 to TRBJ1-5; maybe TRBD1 (6 bases). V was pared by 5 bases and J by 4 bases, with 15 bases between. The CDR3 is made up of 14 amino acids. Germline values: CDR1 DFQATT, CDR2 SNEGSKA (reference sequence). CDR3 region: CSAGQGHTNQPQHF. In nucleotides, the CDR3 is TGCAGTGCTGGGCAGGGACATACAAATCAGCCCCAGCATTTT.

This clonotype occurred a few times. J is TRBJ2-1 and V is TRBV6-2 or TRBV6-3, with D perhaps TRBD2 (6 bases). Trimming removed 7 bases at V and 1 base at J, with 11 bases between. Germline V gene lookup returns CDR1 MNHEY and CDR2 SVGEGT. The CDR3 has 14 amino acids. CDR3 loop: CASKLGGSYNEQFF. Written as DNA, the CDR3 is TGTGCCAGCAAGCTGGGGGGTTCCTACAATGAGCAGTTCTTC.

The table lists this clonotype with many counts. J is TRBJ1-3 and V is TRBV12-3 or TRBV12-4, with D tentatively TRBD1 (6 bases). The CDR3 contains 15 residues. Trimming removed 4 bases at V and 1 base at J, with 11 bases between. CDR3 nucleotides: TGTGCCAGCAGTTACGGCAGGGGTTCTGGAAACACCATATATTTT. It translates to CASSYGRGSGNTIYF.

The chain couples TRBV5-4 to TRBJ2-3; 8 nucleotides line up with TRBD1. V was clipped by 4 bases and J by 8 bases; unmatched bases: 3. Germline lookup yields CDR1 SGHNT and CDR2 YYREEE (reference sequence). The CDR3 has 12 residues. CDR3 bases: TGTGCCAGCAGCCCAACAGGGGGTACGCAGTATTTT. This translates into CASSPTGGTQYF.

Ten or more counts support this clonotype. V usage is TRBV6-1 and J usage is TRBJ2-7; the D is unclear. The CDR3 length is 13 residues. The V end was cut by 7 bases, the J end by 5 bases, with 15 bases between. Germline lookup yields CDR1 MNHNS and CDR2 SASEGT. This CDR3 is CASTIPPLNEQYF. The CDR3 DNA reads TGTGCCAGCACCATCCCCCCTCTCAACGAGCAGTACTTC.

V gene TRBV5-4 combines with J gene TRBJ2-1; D gene uncertain. The germline V and J ends were trimmed by 0 bases and 5 bases, with 9 bases remaining between them. CDR1 and CDR2 from the germline V gene are SGHNT and YYREEE (reference sequence). CDR3 length: 14 amino acids. This chain's CDR3 is CASSLDTTDNEQFF. The DNA of the CDR3 is TGTGCCAGCAGCTTGGATACGACGGACAATGAGCAGTTCTTC.

This clonotype was observed a few times. DNA for the CDR3: TGCGCCAGCAGCATCCCAGCGGGGGGCGGCACAGATACGCAGTATTTT. Its protein is CASSIPAGGGTDTQYF. The chain combines TRBV5-1 with TRBJ2-3, with 9 bases identical to TRBD2. Germline CDR1 is SGHRS and CDR2 is YFSETQ. J gave up 1 base and V 4 bases, and 7 bases lay outside the gene matches. The CDR3 is 16 amino acids. Full variable domain (remainder filled in from reference TRBV5-1 and TRBJ2-3): KAGVTQTPRYLIKTRGQQVTLSCSPISGHRSVSWYQQTPGQGLQFLFEYFSETQRNKGNFPGRFSGRQFSNSRSEMNVSTLELGDSALYLCASSIPAGGGTDTQYFGPGTRLTVL.

This clonotype has just a few counts. The chain links TRBV12-3 or TRBV12-4 to TRBJ2-5; 7 bases fit TRBD1. The length of the CDR3 is 15 residues. After removal of 5 bases from V and 4 bases from J, the junction contained 10 bases not matched to a gene. This CDR3 reads CASSPRTGSLETQYF. The CDR3 DNA is TGTGCCAGCAGTCCACGGACAGGCAGTTTAGAGACCCAGTACTTC.

The CDR3 spells CASSYGAGKFNEQFF. The CDR3 coding sequence is TGTGCCAGCAGTTACGGCGCGGGGAAATTCAATGAGCAGTTCTTC. The chain carries TRBV6-6 and TRBJ2-1, with a weak D call TRBD2 (6 bases). The germline V gene encodes CDR1 MNHNY and CDR2 SVGAGI (reference sequence). The CDR3 totals 15 residues. Trimming pared 2 bases from V and 6 bases from J, leaving 14 bases between.

This sequence joins TRBV10-3 and TRBJ2-5; D gene uncertain. Germline CDR1 reads ENHRY; CDR2 reads SYGVKD. The V end was cut by 8 bases, the J end by 1 base, with 5 bases between. This CDR3 comprises 11 residues. The CDR3: CAIGVQETQYF. DNA for the CDR3: TGTGCCATCGGGGTCCAAGAGACCCAGTACTTC.

V gene TRBV5-1 combines with J gene TRBJ2-2; the match to TRBD1 covers 7 bases. CDR3 size: 15 residues. Losses at the gene ends were 4 bases for V and 4 bases for J; bases not matched to a gene: 7. Looked up from germline, CDR1 is SGHRS and CDR2 is YFSETQ. CDR3 loop: CASSRMTGSTGELFF. The CDR3 DNA reads as TGCGCCAGCAGCCGCATGACAGGGAGCACCGGGGAGCTGTTTTTT.